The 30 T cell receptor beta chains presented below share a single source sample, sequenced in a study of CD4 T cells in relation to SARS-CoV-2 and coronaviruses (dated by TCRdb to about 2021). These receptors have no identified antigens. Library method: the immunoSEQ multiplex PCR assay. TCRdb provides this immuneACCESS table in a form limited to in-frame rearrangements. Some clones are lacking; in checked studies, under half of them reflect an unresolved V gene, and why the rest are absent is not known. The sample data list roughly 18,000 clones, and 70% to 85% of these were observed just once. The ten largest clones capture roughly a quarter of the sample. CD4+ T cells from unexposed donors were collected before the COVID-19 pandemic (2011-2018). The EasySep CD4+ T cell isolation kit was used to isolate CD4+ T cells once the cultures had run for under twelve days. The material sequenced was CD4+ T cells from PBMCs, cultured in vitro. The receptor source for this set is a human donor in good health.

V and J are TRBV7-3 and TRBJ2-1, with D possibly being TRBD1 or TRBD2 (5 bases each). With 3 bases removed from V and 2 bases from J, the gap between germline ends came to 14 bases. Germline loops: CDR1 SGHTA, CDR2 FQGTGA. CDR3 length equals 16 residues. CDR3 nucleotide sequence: TGTGCCAGCAGCTTGACCGGGACGGAAACCTACAATGAGCAGTTCTTC. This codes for CASSLTGTETYNEQFF.

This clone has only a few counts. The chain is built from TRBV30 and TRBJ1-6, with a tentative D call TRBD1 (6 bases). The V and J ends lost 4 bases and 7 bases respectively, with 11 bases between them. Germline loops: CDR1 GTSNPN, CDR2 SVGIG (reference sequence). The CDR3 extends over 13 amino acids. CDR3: CAWTGRGNSPLHF. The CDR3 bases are TGTGCCTGGACCGGCAGGGGCAATTCACCCCTCCACTTT.

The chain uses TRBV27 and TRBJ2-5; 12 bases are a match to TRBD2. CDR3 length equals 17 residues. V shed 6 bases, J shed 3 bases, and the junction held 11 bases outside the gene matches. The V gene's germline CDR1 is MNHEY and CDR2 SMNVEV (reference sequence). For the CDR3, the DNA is TGTGCCAGCAGCCGCAATATAGGACTAGCGGGAAAAGAGACCCAGTACTTC. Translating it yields CASSRNIGLAGKETQYF.

The CDR3 nucleotides read TGTGCCAGCAGTTACAGACCGGGACTAGCGGACAGCACAGATACGCAGTATTTT. It codes for CASSYRPGLADSTDTQYF. V gene TRBV5-6 combines with J gene TRBJ2-3, with 11 bases aligning to TRBD2. From germline, CDR1 is SGHDT and CDR2 YYEEEE. This CDR3 comprises 18 residues. The V and J ends lost 5 bases and 0 bases, in that order; junction bases with no gene match: 11.

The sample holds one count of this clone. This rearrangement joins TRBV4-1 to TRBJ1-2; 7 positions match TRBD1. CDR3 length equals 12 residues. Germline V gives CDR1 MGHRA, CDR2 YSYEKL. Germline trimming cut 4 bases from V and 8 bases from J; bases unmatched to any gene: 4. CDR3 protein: CASSRETGGYTF. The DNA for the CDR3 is TGCGCCAGCAGCCGAGAGACAGGGGGCTACACCTTC.

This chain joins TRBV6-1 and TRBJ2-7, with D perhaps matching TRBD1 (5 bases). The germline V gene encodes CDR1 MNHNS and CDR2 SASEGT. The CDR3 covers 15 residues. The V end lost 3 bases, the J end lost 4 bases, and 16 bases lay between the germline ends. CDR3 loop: CASSDRSRTRYEQYF. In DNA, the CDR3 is TGTGCCAGCAGTGACCGTTCACGGACACGATACGAGCAGTACTTC.

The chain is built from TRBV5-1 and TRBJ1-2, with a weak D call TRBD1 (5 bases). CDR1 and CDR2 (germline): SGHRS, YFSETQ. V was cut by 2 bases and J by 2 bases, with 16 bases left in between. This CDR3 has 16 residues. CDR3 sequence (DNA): TGCGCCAGCAGCTTACCAGGGTATGGCACCAACTATGGCTACACCTTC. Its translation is CASSLPGYGTNYGYTF. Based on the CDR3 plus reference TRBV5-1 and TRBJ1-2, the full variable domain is KAGVTQTPRYLIKTRGQQVTLSCSPISGHRSVSWYQQTPGQGLQFLFEYFSETQRNKGNFPGRFSGRQFSNSRSEMNVSTLELGDSALYLCASSLPGYGTNYGYTFGSGTRLTVV.

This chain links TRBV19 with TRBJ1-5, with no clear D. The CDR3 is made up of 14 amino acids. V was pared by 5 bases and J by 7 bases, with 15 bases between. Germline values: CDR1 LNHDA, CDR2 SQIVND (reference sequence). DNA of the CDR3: TGTGCCAGTAGTCCTGGCTCCCCGTGGCAGCCCCAGCATTTT. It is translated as CASSPGSPWQPQHF.

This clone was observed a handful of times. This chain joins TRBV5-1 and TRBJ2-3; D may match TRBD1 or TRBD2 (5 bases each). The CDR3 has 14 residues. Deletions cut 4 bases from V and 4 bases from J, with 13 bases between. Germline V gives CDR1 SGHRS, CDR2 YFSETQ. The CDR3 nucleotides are TGCGCCAGCAGCCCCGAACTAGGGGCAGATACGCAGTATTTT. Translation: CASSPELGADTQYF.

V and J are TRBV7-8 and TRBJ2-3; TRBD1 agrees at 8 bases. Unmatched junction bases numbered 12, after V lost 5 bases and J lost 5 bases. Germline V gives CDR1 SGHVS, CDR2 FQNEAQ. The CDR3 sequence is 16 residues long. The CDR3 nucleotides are TGTGCCAGCAGCCCGGACAGGGTAGGAGATGGAGATACGCAGTATTTT. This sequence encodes CASSPDRVGDGDTQYF.

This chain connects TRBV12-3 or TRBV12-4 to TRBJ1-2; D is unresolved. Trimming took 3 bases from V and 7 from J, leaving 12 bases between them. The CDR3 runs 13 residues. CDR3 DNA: TGTGCCAGCAGTTTGCGGGAACGGGCTGGCTACACCTTC. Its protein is CASSLRERAGYTF.

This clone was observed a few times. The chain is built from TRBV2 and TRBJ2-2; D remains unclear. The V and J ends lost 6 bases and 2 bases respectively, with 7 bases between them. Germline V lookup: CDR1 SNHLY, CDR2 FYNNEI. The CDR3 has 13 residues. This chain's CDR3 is CASRTINTGELFF. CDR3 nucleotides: TGTGCCAGCAGGACCATAAACACCGGGGAGCTGTTTTTT.

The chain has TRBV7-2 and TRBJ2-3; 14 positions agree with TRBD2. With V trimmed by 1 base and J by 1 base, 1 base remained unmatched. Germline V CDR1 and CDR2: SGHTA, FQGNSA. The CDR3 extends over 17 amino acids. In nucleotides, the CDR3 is TGTGCCAGCAGCTTAGTGGGACTAGCGGGAGGCACAGATACGCAGTATTTT. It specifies CASSLVGLAGGTDTQYF.

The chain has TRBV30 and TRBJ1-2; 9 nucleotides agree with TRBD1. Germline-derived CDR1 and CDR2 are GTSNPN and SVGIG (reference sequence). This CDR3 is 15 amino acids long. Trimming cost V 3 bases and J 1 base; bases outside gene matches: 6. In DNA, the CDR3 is TGTGCCTGGAGAGGTGGGACAGGGATTAACTATGGCTACACCTTC. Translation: CAWRGGTGINYGYTF.

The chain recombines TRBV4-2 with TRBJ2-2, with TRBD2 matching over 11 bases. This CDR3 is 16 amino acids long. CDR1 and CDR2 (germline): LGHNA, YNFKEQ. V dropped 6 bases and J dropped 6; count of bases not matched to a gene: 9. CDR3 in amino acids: CASSLMTSGISGELFF. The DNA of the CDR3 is TGTGCCAGCAGTCTGATGACTAGCGGGATATCCGGGGAGCTGTTTTTT.

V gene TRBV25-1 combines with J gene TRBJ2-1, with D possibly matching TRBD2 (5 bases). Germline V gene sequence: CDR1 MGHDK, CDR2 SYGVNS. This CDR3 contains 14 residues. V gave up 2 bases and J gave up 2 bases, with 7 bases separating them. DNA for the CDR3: TGTGCCAGCAGTGAAGAGGGAACCTACAATGAGCAGTTCTTC. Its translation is CASSEEGTYNEQFF.

CDR3 residues: CASSIDTGGGTGELFF. The DNA of the CDR3 is TGTGCCAGTAGTATAGATACAGGGGGTGGCACCGGGGAGCTGTTTTTT. This rearrangement joins TRBV19 to TRBJ2-2; 8 positions agree with TRBD1. Trimming removed 0 bases from V and 4 bases from J; junction bases left unmatched: 4. Germline lookup yields CDR1 LNHDA and CDR2 SQIVND (reference sequence). There are 16 residues in the CDR3.

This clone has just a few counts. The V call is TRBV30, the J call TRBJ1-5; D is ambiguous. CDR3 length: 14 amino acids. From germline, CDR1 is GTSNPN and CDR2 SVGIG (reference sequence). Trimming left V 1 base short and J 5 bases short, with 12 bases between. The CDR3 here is CAWSAGLGDQPQHF. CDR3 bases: TGTGCCTGGAGTGCGGGCCTGGGAGATCAGCCCCAGCATTTT.

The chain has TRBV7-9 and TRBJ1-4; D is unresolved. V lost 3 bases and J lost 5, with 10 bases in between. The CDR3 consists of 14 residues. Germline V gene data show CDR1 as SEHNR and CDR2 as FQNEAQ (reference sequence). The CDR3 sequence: CASSFGGENEKLFF. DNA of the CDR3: TGTGCCAGCAGCTTTGGCGGAGAGAATGAAAAACTGTTTTTT.

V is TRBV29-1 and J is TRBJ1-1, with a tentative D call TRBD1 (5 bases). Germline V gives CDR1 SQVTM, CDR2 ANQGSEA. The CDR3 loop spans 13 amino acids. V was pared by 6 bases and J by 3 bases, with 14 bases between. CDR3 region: CSVITTEYTEAFF. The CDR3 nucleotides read TGCAGCGTCATTACGACAGAATACACTGAAGCTTTCTTT.

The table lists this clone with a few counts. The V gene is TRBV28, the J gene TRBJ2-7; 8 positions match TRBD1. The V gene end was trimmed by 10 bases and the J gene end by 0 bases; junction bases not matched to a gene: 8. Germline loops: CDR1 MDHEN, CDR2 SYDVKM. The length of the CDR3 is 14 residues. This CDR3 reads CAITPGQVSYEQYF. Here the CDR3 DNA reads TGTGCCATTACACCGGGACAGGTCTCCTACGAGCAGTACTTC. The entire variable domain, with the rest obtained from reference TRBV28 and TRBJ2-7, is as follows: DVKVTQSSRYLVKRTGEKVFLECVQDMDHENMFWYRQDPGLGLRLIYFSYDVKMKEKGDIPEGYSVSREKKERFSLILESASTNQTSMYLCAITPGQVSYEQYFGPGTRLTVT.

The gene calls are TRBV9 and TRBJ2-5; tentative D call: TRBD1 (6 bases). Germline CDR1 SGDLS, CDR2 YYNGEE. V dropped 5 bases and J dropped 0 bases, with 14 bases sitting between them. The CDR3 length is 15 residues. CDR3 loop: CASSGSGTHQETQYF. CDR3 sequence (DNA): TGTGCCAGCAGTGGGTCCGGGACACACCAAGAGACCCAGTACTTC. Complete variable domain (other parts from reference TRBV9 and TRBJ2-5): DSGVTQTPKHLITATGQRVTLRCSPRSGDLSVYWYQQSLDQGLQFLIQYYNGEERAKGNILERFSAQQFPDLHSELNLSSLELGDSALYFCASSGSGTHQETQYFGPGTRLLVL.

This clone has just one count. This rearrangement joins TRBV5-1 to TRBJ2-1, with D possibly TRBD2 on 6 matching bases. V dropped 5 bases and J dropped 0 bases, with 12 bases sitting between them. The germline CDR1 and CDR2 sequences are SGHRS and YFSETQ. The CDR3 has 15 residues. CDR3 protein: CASRLAASSYNEQFF. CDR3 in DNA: TGCGCCAGCAGGTTAGCGGCTAGCTCCTACAATGAGCAGTTCTTC.

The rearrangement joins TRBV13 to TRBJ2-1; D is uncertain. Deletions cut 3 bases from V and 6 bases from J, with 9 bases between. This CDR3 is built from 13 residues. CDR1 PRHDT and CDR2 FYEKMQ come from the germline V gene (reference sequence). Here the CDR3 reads CASSFHSPNEQFF. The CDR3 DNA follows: TGTGCCAGCAGCTTCCACAGCCCCAATGAGCAGTTCTTC.

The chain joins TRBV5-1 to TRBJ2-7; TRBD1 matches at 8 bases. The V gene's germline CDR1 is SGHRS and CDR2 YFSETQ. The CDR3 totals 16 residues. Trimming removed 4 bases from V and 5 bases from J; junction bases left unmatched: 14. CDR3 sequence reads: CASSIAQGARLNEQYF. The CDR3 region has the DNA TGCGCCAGCAGCATAGCTCAGGGGGCTCGTCTCAACGAGCAGTACTTC.

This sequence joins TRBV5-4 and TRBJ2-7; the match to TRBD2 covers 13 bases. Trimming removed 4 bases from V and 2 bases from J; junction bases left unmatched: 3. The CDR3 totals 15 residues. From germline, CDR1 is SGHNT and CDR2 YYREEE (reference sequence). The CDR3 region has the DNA TGTGCCAGCAGCCTACTAGCGGGAGGGCCCTACGAGCAGTACTTC. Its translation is CASSLLAGGPYEQYF.

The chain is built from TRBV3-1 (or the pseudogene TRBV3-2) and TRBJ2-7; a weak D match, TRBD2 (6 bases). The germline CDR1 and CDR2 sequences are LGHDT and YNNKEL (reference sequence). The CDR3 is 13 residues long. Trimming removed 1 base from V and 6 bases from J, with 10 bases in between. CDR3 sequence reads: CASSQGRGTEQYF. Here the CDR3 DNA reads TGTGCCAGCAGCCAAGGGCGGGGAACCGAGCAGTACTTC.

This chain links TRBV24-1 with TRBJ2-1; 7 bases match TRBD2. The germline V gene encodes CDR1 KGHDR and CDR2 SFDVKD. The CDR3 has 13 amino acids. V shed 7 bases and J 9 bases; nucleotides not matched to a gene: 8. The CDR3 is CATSGGSRREQFF. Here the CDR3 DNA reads TGTGCCACCAGCGGCGGGAGTCGGCGTGAGCAGTTCTTC.

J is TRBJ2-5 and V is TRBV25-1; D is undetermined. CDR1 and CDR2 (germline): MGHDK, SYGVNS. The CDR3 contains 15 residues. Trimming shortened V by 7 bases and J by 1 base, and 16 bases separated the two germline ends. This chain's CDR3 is CASTGRWGFQETQYF. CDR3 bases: TGTGCCAGCACGGGTAGATGGGGATTCCAAGAGACCCAGTACTTC.

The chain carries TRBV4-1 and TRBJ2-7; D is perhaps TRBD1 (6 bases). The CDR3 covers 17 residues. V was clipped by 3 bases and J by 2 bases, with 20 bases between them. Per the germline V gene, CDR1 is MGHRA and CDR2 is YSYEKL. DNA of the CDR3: TGCGCCAGCAGCCAGGCCCAGTGGGGGCTCCAAACCTACGAGCAGTACTTC. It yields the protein CASSQAQWGLQTYEQYF.